Below, 26 T cell receptor beta chains from the same sample are listed, as sequenced in a study of CD8 T cells in ankylosing spondylitis. The study's findings and limits: Characteristic of ankylosing spondylitis blood, it appeared, was a TCR beta motif comprising several highly homologous variants.

The antigens for these receptors are not known. TCRdb passed the 5' RACE reads through MiXCR, listing each CDR3 protein once. Of roughly 670,000 distinct CDR3 sequences in the sample, 19% were seen once. The sequencing sample was made of blood, either unsorted or a sorted T cell fraction (not recorded which). Source of these receptors: a male donor with ankylosing spondylitis.

In this sample, this clonotype turned up many times. The gene calls are TRBV27 and TRBJ1-1; D remains ambiguous. The germline V and J ends were trimmed by 7 bases and 1 base, with 10 bases remaining between them. Germline V CDR1 and CDR2: MNHEY, SMNVEV (reference sequence). The CDR3 is 13 amino acids. CDR3 in amino acids: CASMTGRNTEAFF. The CDR3, as DNA: TGTGCCAGCATGACCGGCAGGAACACTGAAGCTTTCTTT.

The V gene is TRBV3-1, the J gene TRBJ1-2; D is unclear. The CDR3 length is 15 residues. V shed 0 bases and J shed 4 bases, with 12 bases lying between them. CDR1 LGHDT and CDR2 YNNKEL come from the germline V gene (reference sequence). CDR3 DNA sequence: TGTGCCAGCAGCCAAGACCAGTCGGGCATCTATGGCTACACCTTC. Encoded protein: CASSQDQSGIYGYTF.

This chain joins TRBV29-1 and TRBJ1-1; D is uncertain. This CDR3 has 12 residues. From germline, CDR1 is SQVTM and CDR2 ANQGSEA. V was shortened by 7 bases and J by 2 bases, with 11 bases between the two germline ends. The CDR3 here is CSGWRSNTEAFF. The CDR3 DNA reads TGCAGCGGTTGGCGTTCAAACACTGAAGCTTTCTTT.

The chain uses TRBV5-5 and TRBJ1-2, with D maybe TRBD1 (5 bases). Germline loops: CDR1 SGHKS, CDR2 YYEKEE (reference sequence). Trimming took off 3 bases at V and 2 bases at J, with 14 bases between the two ends. This CDR3 region has 15 residues. CDR3 protein: CASSSGTIVNYGYTF. CDR3 nucleotides: TGTGCCAGCAGCTCGGGGACCATTGTCAACTATGGCTACACCTTC. Using reference TRBV5-5 and TRBJ1-2 for the parts outside the CDR3, the full variable domain is DAGVTQSPTHLIKTRGQQVTLRCSPISGHKSVSWYQQVLGQGPQFIFQYYEKEERGRGNFPDRFSARQFPNYSSELNVNALLLGDSALYLCASSSGTIVNYGYTFGSGTRLTVV.

This clonotype was detected a few times. The gene calls are TRBV6-1 and TRBJ2-7; 13 positions match TRBD2. The CDR3 runs to 15 residues. Per the germline V gene, CDR1 is MNHNS and CDR2 is SASEGT. With 7 bases clipped from V and 1 base from J, the junction kept 4 bases outside the gene matches. The CDR3 sequence: CASNPLAGGSYEQYF. The CDR3 DNA is TGTGCCAGCAACCCACTAGCGGGGGGGTCCTACGAGCAGTACTTC.

The V call is TRBV3-1, the J call TRBJ1-5; D may be TRBD1 (5 bases). The length of the CDR3 is 14 residues. Looked up from germline, CDR1 is LGHDT and CDR2 is YNNKEL (reference sequence). Trimming removed 1 base from V and 5 bases from J, with 9 bases in between. The CDR3 nucleotides read TGTGCCAGCAGCCAAGGGGGGACCTATCAGCCCCAGCATTTT. Amino acid sequence: CASSQGGTYQPQHF.

The V gene is TRBV5-1, the J gene TRBJ2-2, with unresolved D. V dropped 1 base and J dropped 0 bases, with 7 bases sitting between them. From germline, CDR1 is SGHRS and CDR2 YFSETQ. This CDR3 has 15 amino acids. CDR3 sequence reads: CASSLTDPNTGELFF. The CDR3 DNA reads TGCGCCAGCAGCTTGACAGACCCGAACACCGGGGAGCTGTTTTTT.

The rearrangement links TRBV5-1 to TRBJ1-2; 9 positions match TRBD1. CDR3 length: 15 residues. V was pared by 3 bases and J by 5 bases, with 8 bases of the junction left unmatched. Germline lookup yields CDR1 SGHRS and CDR2 YFSETQ. CDR3 sequence: CASSSSGQGPYGYTF. The DNA for the CDR3 is TGCGCCAGCAGCTCCTCGGGACAGGGACCTTATGGCTACACCTTC.

This clonotype was observed a few times. This sequence joins TRBV12-3 or TRBV12-4 and TRBJ2-3, with 7 bases identical to TRBD1. The CDR3 runs to 15 residues. V shed 4 bases, J shed 2 bases, and the junction held 6 bases outside the gene matches. DNA of the CDR3: TGTGCCAGCAGTTCCGGGACAGTGTACACAGATACGCAGTATTTT. This sequence encodes CASSSGTVYTDTQYF.

The J gene is TRBJ1-5, the V gene TRBV4-1; 7 bases match TRBD1. The CDR3 totals 14 residues. Germline V lookup: CDR1 MGHRA, CDR2 YSYEKL. The junction had 6 bases not matched to a gene; V was cut back by 3 bases and J by 7 bases. DNA of the CDR3: TGCGCCAGCAGCCACACAGGGGTGGGACAGCCCCAGCATTTT. This gives the protein CASSHTGVGQPQHF.

Many counts were recorded for this clonotype. The gene calls are TRBV29-1 and TRBJ2-7; 11 bases fit TRBD1. The CDR3 consists of 13 residues. After removal of 4 bases from V and 4 bases from J, the junction contained 3 bases not matched to a gene. CDR1 and CDR2 (germline): SQVTM, ANQGSEA. The CDR3 region has the DNA TGCAGCGTTGCCGGGACAGGGGGGTACGAGCAGTACTTC. Amino acids: CSVAGTGGYEQYF.

This clonotype came up a few times. J is TRBJ2-1 and V is TRBV7-9; 9 bases map to TRBD2. The CDR3 is 17 amino acids. CDR1 is SEHNR, CDR2 FQNEAQ, per germline (reference sequence). Unmatched junction bases numbered 10, after V lost 5 bases and J lost 2 bases. CDR3 amino acids: CASSPYVPSGAYNEQFF. The CDR3 nucleotides read TGTGCCAGCAGCCCTTATGTGCCTAGCGGGGCCTACAATGAGCAGTTCTTC.

This clonotype was recorded a few times. The chain links TRBV12-3 or TRBV12-4 to TRBJ2-2, with 8 bases that match TRBD1. There are 15 residues in the CDR3. V lost 6 bases and J lost 6; bases outside the gene matches: 9. CDR3 coding DNA: TGTGCCAGCAGCCTAACAGGGGGTCAAGCCGGGGAGCTGTTTTTT. Residues: CASSLTGGQAGELFF.

The sample holds many counts of this clonotype. This sequence joins TRBV12-3 or TRBV12-4 and TRBJ2-2; D is unresolved. CDR3 size: 13 residues. V was pared by 2 bases and J by 2 bases, with 3 bases between. The CDR3 bases are TGTGCCAGCAGTTTATTCAACACCGGGGAGCTGTTTTTT. It specifies CASSLFNTGELFF.

This clonotype was seen only a few times. The chain joins TRBV20-1 to TRBJ2-3, with 9 bases that match TRBD1. The CDR3 extends over 17 amino acids. Looked up from germline, CDR1 is DFQATT and CDR2 is SNEGSKA (reference sequence). J lost 3 bases, V lost 0 bases, and 10 bases had no gene match. CDR3 coding DNA: TGCAGTGCTAGAGATGGTGAGGGACAGGGATGGACAGATACGCAGTATTTT. Protein: CSARDGEGQGWTDTQYF.

The gene calls are TRBV6-1 and TRBJ2-4, with 8 bases fitting TRBD2. V gave up 5 bases and J gave up 4 bases; unmatched junction bases: 7. Germline V gene sequence: CDR1 MNHNS, CDR2 SASEGT. CDR3 length equals 15 residues. CDR3 DNA sequence: TGTGCCAGCAGTACCAGGGCGGGGGGAAAAAACATTCAGTACTTC. Translating it yields CASSTRAGGKNIQYF.

CDR3 loop: CASSQQTGQPQHF. For the CDR3, the DNA is TGTGCCAGCAGTCAACAGACAGGTCAGCCCCAGCATTTT. The genes are TRBV6-1 and TRBJ1-5, with D possibly being TRBD1 (6 bases). V lost 5 bases to trimming and J lost 6 bases, with 11 bases between them. The CDR3 consists of 13 residues. Germline CDR1 and CDR2: MNHNS and SASEGT.

There are a few counts of this clonotype. The chain joins TRBV4-3 to TRBJ2-2; maybe TRBD2 (5 bases). This CDR3 has 18 residues. The germline CDR1 and CDR2 sequences are LGHNA and YSLEER. V lost 0 bases to trimming and J lost 1 base, with 15 bases between them. The CDR3 is CASSQDREGRVNTGELFF. As DNA, the CDR3 is TGCGCCAGCAGCCAAGATCGGGAAGGACGAGTGAACACCGGGGAGCTGTTTTTT.

The genes are TRBV28 and TRBJ2-1; a weak D match, TRBD2 (6 bases). Trimming pared 2 bases from V and 7 bases from J, leaving 18 bases between. The germline gives CDR1 MDHEN, CDR2 SYDVKM. This CDR3 region has 16 residues. For the CDR3, the DNA is TGTGCCAGCAGTTTACCCGGGACTGGAGCTTGGAATGAGCAGTTCTTC. Protein: CASSLPGTGAWNEQFF.

The V and J genes are TRBV4-2 and TRBJ2-2; D tentatively fits TRBD1 or TRBD2 (5 bases each). Trimming stripped 0 bases from V and 5 bases from J, with 19 bases between. The CDR3 covers 18 residues. The V gene's germline CDR1 is LGHNA and CDR2 YNFKEQ. CDR3 sequence reads: CASSQEGVGREGTGELFF. In nucleotides, the CDR3 is TGTGCCAGCAGCCAAGAGGGGGTTGGGAGAGAGGGGACCGGGGAGCTGTTTTTT.

This chain connects TRBV6-5 to TRBJ2-1; D unclear. The length of the CDR3 is 14 residues. Per the germline V gene, CDR1 is MNHEY and CDR2 is SVGAGI. Trimming removed 2 bases at V and 6 bases at J, with 11 bases between. The CDR3 reads CASSYHMTGNEQFF. The CDR3 coding sequence is TGTGCCAGCAGTTACCACATGACGGGCAATGAGCAGTTCTTC.

This clonotype was counted a few times. This chain links TRBV30 with TRBJ1-5; 8 nucleotides line up with TRBD1. The CDR3 contains 14 residues. The germline CDR1 and CDR2 sequences are GTSNPN and SVGIG (reference sequence). The J segment lost 9 bases and the V segment lost 1 base, leaving 8 bases of the junction unmatched. The CDR3 nucleotides are TGTGCCTGGAGTGCCCGGACAGGGCGAGGGCCCCAGCATTTT. Translating gives CAWSARTGRGPQHF.

This chain uses TRBV20-1 with TRBJ2-7, with 8 nucleotides matching TRBD1. V dropped 2 bases and J dropped 0; count of bases not matched to a gene: 6. The CDR3 has 15 amino acids. Germline CDR1 and CDR2: DFQATT and SNEGSKA (reference sequence). The CDR3 here is CSARPGTGASYEQYF. Written as DNA, the CDR3 is TGCAGTGCTAGACCTGGGACAGGCGCCTCCTACGAGCAGTACTTC.

V and J are TRBV7-2 and TRBJ1-5; D perhaps matches TRBD1 (6 bases). There are 12 residues in the CDR3. V was cut by 3 bases and J by 9 bases, with 9 bases left in between. Germline V CDR1 and CDR2: SGHTA, FQGNSA. The CDR3 spells CASSFGGGPQHF. DNA of the CDR3: TGTGCCAGCAGCTTTGGGGGCGGGCCCCAGCATTTT.

This rearrangement joins TRBV27 to TRBJ1-2; D is undetermined. V lost 6 bases, J lost 1 base, and 9 bases lay in between. This CDR3 region has 13 residues. CDR1 and CDR2 (germline): MNHEY, SMNVEV (reference sequence). Written as DNA, the CDR3 is TGTGCCAGCAGATCGGGCGGTAACTATGGCTACACCTTC. It codes for CASRSGGNYGYTF.

Details on this clonotype: A much bigger clone sits one base away, suggesting this may be a read error. The V call is TRBV11-1, the J call TRBJ2-1; D is perhaps TRBD2 (6 bases). This CDR3 is 14 amino acids long. CDR1 and CDR2 (germline): SGHAT, FQDESV (reference sequence). The CDR3 reads CTSSWGLAGGEQFF. The DNA of the CDR3 is TGTACCAGCAGCTGGGGACTCGCCGGTGGTGAGCAGTTCTTC.